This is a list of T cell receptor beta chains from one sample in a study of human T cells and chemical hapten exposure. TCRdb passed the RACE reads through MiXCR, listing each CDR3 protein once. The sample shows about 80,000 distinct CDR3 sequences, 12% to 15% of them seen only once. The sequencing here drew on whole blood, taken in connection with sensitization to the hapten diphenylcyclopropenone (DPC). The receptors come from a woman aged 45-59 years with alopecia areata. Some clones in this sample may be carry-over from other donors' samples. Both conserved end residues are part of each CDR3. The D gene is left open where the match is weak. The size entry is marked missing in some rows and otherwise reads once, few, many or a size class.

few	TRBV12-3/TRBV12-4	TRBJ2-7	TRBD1	TGTGCCAGCAGTTCACAGGGGCTGGGCGAGCAGTACTTC	CASSSQGLGEQYF
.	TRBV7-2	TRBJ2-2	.	TGTGCCAGCAGCTCATCGCTGACAGTGTCCACCGGGGAGCTGTTTTTT	CASSSSLTVSTGELFF
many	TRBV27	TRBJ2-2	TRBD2	TGTGCCAGCAGTCCAATCGTCGGCGGGAGGGACACCGGGGAGCTGTTTTTT	CASSPIVGGRDTGELFF
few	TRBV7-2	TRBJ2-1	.	TGTGCCAGCAGCCCCTTGGAACTCCGACGCGAGCAGTTCTTC	CASSPLELRREQFF
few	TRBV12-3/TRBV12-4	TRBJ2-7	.	TGTGCCAGCAGTTTCCTGGCCTACGAGCAGTACTTC	CASSFLAYEQYF
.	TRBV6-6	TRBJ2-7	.	TGTGCCAGCAGTTCACCCTCTCGCGGGACGGCCTACGAGCAGTACTTC	CASSSPSRGTAYEQYF
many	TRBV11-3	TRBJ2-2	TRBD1	TGTGCCAGCAGCGAGCAGGGGGAAGGTCCCGGGGAGCTGTTTTTT	CASSEQGEGPGELFF
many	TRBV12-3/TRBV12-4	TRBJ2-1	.	TGTGCCAGCAGACTTTCGAGGGGAGGCTACAATGAGCAGTTCTTC	CASRLSRGGYNEQFF
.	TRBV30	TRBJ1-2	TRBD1	TGTGCCTGGAGCGGTGGGACAGCCTATGGCTACACCTTC	CAWSGGTAYGYTF
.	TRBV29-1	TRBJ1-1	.	TGCAGCGGGCGGAGGGGACTGCCCACTGAAGCTTTCTTT	CSGRRGLPTEAFF
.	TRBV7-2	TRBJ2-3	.	TGTGCCAGCAGCTTAGCGCCAGGGGCTACCACAGATACGCAGTATTTT	CASSLAPGATTDTQYF
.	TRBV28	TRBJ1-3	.	TGTGCCAGCAGTCCTGGGACAGGAAACACCATATATTTT	CASSPGTGNTIYF
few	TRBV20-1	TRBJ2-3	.	TGCAGTGCTAGACTAGCCGGCAGAGATACGCAGTATTTT	CSARLAGRDTQYF
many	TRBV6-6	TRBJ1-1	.	TGTGCCAGCAGTTACCGGTGGGGGGAAATTGGTACTGAAGCTTTCTTT	CASSYRWGEIGTEAFF
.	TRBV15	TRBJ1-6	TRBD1	TGTGCCACCAGCAGAACCGGGACAGGGAACTCACCCCTCCACTTT	CATSRTGTGNSPLHF
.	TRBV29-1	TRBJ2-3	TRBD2	TGCAGCGTTGAAGATCCCAGCGGGAGGGCCTTCGCAGATACGCAGTATTTT	CSVEDPSGRAFADTQYF
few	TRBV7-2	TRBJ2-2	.	TGTGCCAGCAGCTTTAGCGGCACGAACACCGGGGAGCTGTTTTTT	CASSFSGTNTGELFF
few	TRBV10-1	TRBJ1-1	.	TGCGCCAGCAGTGAACCGGGGATGTCTGAAGCTTTCTTT	CASSEPGMSEAFF
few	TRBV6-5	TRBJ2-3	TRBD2	TGTGCCAGCAGGGGACTAGCGGGAGCCGGGCCAGATACGCAGTATTTT	CASRGLAGAGPDTQYF
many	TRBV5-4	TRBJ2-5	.	TGTGCCAGCAGTTTACGAGAGACCCAGTACTTC	CASSLRETQYF
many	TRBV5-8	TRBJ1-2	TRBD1	TGTGCCAGCAGCCCTGGGACAGGGTTTGGTGGCTACACCTTC	CASSPGTGFGGYTF
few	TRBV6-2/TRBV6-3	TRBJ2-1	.	TGTGCCAGCAGTGGAAGGACGGATGGTGAGCAGTTCTTC	CASSGRTDGEQFF